This TCR beta chain was profiled in a study of cytomegalovirus exposure and HLA in healthy donors. Study-level findings and limits: Later analysis demonstrated an association between a missense DCLRE1C variant and TCR beta V- and J-gene trimming. In a later analysis, HLA-associated TCR beta chains were more clonally expanded than equally common others.

Per the germline V gene, CDR1 is SGHRS and CDR2 is YFSETQ. This CDR3 region has 16 residues. The V segment lost 4 bases and the J segment 2 bases; nucleotides outside the gene matches: 11. Both 60 Vbeta primers and 13 Jbeta primers went into the PCR. Here immunoSEQ multiplex PCR was the method, and the copy in TCRdb shows in-frame clones only, minus some. The top ten hold approximately 1.9% of the sample, which has 90,000 to 150,000 clones, 74% seen once. As to this clone: What it recognizes is unknown.

The genes are TRBV5-1 and TRBJ2-7, with 8 bases lining up with TRBD2. Sequenced sample: PBMCs. This TCR came from a human donor in good health. In nucleotides, the CDR3 is TGCGCCAGCAGCCCGGGAGGGGTAGCGGTCACCTACGAGCAGTACTTC. It translates to CASSPGGVAVTYEQYF.